Given below is one T cell receptor beta chain in context. Joint extraction of RNA and DNA used roughly 18-34 mg of bulk tissue that was unsorted. Production of TCR beta cDNA used approximately 0.55 ug total RNA together with a constant-region primer. Sequencing libraries for TCR beta derived from three nested multiplex PCR rounds that used slightly modified ARM-PCR. PCR rounds one and two used TRBV1-TRBV30 forward primers with a C-beta reverse primer for roughly 10 cycles each. Each CDR3 protein is one row after TCRdb ran MiXCR on the multiplex PCR reads. Seen here are about 99,000 distinct CDR3 sequences, more than 60% observed once, and the top ten hold over 9.5%. These data originate in a study of tumor-infiltrating lymphocytes in primary liver carcinoma. The germline gives CDR1 SGHAT, CDR2 FQNNGV. V lost 2 bases and J 10 bases, leaving 24 bases between the germline ends. The CDR3 covers 16 residues.

The rearrangement joins TRBV11-2 to TRBJ2-7; D is perhaps TRBD1 or TRBD2 (6 bases each). Material for sequencing was liver tumor tissue from sampling region 5. Subset here: tumor region T5, tumor centre. The source is an older woman with primary liver carcinoma and hepatitis B virus infection. This chain's CDR3 is CASSLTSGAGGYQQYF. The CDR3 DNA reads TGTGCCAGCAGCTTAACGTCGGGGGCAGGAGGCTACCAACAGTACTTC.